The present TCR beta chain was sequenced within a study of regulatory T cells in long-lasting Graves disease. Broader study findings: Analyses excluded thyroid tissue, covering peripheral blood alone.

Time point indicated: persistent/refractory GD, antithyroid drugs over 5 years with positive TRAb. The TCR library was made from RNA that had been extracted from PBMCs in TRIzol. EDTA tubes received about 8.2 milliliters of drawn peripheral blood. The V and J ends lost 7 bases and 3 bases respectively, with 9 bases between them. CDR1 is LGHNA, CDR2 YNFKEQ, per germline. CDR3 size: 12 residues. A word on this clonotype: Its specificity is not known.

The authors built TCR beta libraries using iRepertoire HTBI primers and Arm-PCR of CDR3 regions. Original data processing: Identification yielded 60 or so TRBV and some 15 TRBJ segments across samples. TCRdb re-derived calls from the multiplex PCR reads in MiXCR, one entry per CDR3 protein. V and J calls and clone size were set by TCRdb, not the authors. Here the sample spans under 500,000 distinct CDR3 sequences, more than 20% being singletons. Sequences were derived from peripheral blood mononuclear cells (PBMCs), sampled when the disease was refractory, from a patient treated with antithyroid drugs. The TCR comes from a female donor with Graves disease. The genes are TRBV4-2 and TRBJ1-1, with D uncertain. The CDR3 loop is CASTKGDTEAFF. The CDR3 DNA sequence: TGTGCCAGCACCAAGGGTGACACTGAAGCTTTCTTT.